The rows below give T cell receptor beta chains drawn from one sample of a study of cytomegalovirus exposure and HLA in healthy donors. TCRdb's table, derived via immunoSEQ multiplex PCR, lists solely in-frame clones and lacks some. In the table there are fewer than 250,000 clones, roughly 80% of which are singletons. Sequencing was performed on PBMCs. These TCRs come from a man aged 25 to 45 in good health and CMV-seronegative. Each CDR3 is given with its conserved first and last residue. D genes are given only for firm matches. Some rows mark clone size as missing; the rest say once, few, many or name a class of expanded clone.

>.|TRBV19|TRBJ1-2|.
CASSTGLGGYTF
TGTGCCAGTTCTACAGGGCTTGGTGGCTACACCTTC
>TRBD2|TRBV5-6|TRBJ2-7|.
CASSLATSGTDEQYF
TGTGCCAGCAGCTTGGCTACTAGCGGGACCGACGAGCAGTACTTC
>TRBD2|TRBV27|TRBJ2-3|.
CASSTLGLAGTTDTQYF
TGTGCCAGCAGTACCTTGGGACTAGCGGGGACCACAGATACGCAGTATTTT
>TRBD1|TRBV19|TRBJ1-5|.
CASRRQGLNNQPQHF
TGTGCCAGTAGGCGACAGGGGCTTAACAATCAGCCCCAGCATTTT
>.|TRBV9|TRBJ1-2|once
CASSGRVGYTF
TGTGCCAGCAGCGGACGGGTTGGCTACACCTTC
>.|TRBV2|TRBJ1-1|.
CASWVGGLNTEAFF
TGTGCCAGCTGGGTGGGGGGGTTGAACACTGAAGCTTTCTTT
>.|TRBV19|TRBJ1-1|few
CASSISPAEAFF
TGTGCCAGTAGTATTAGTCCCGCAGAAGCTTTCTTT
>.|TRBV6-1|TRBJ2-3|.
CASSQVRKGPVVDTQYF
TGTGCCAGCAGTCAAGTTCGCAAGGGGCCGGTGGTAGATACGCAGTATTTT
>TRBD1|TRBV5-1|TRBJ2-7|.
CASSWGTDLYSYEQYF
TGCGCCAGCAGCTGGGGGACAGATTTATATTCCTACGAGCAGTACTTC
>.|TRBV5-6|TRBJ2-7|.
CASSLEGDYEQYF
TGTGCCAGCAGCTTGGAGGGGGACTACGAGCAGTACTTC
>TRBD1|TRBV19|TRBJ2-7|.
CASRNSWTGAGEQYF
TGTGCCAGTAGGAACTCCTGGACAGGCGCGGGCGAGCAGTACTTC
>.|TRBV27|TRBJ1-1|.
CASSLNRVTEAFF
TGTGCCAGCAGTTTAAACAGGGTCACTGAAGCTTTCTTT
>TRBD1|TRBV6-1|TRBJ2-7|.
CASSARQGSYEQYF
TGTGCCAGCAGTGCCAGACAGGGTTCCTACGAGCAGTACTTC
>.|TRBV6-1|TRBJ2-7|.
CASVDREGSYEQYF
TGTGCCAGCGTGGACAGGGAGGGGTCCTACGAGCAGTACTTC
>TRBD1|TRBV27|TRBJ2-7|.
CASSSGTGNLEQYF
TGTGCCAGCAGTAGTGGGACAGGGAACCTCGAGCAGTACTTC
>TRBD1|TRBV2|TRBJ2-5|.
CASRRQGGETQYF
TGTGCCAGCCGCAGACAGGGGGGCGAGACCCAGTACTTC
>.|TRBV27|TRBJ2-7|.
CASSLSGGDIGEQYF
TGTGCCAGCAGTTTATCGGGGGGGGACATCGGCGAGCAGTACTTC
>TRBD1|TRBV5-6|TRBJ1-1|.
CASSLGDRRLQGTEAFF
TGTGCCAGCAGCTTGGGGGACAGGAGACTACAGGGTACTGAAGCTTTCTTT
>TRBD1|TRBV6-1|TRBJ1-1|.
CASRDRLQGNTEAFF
TGTGCCAGTAGGGACAGGCTGCAGGGGAACACTGAAGCTTTCTTT
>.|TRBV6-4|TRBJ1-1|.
CASSDIAGQKTTEAFF
TGTGCCAGCAGTGACATAGCTGGACAGAAGACCACTGAAGCTTTCTTT
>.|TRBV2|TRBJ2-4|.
CASRADSTNIQYF
TGTGCCAGCAGAGCGGACAGTACTAACATTCAGTACTTC
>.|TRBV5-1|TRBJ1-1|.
CASSLSQNTEAFF
TGCGCCAGCAGCTTATCACAGAACACTGAAGCTTTCTTT
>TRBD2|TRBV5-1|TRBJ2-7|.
CASSLTSGGHEQYF
TGCGCCAGCAGCTTAACTAGCGGGGGGCACGAGCAGTACTTC
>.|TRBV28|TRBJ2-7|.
CASSILDSSYEQYF
TGTGCCAGCAGTATTCTGGACTCCTCCTACGAGCAGTACTTC
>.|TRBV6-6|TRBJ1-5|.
CASSYSGGNQPQHF
TGTGCCAGCAGTTACTCCGGGGGTAATCAGCCCCAGCATTTT
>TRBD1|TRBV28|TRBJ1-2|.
CASSARDRAKGYTF
TGTGCCAGCAGTGCCCGGGACAGGGCGAAGGGCTACACCTTC
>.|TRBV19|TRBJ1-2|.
CASSPILRGRKDGYTF
TGTGCCAGTAGTCCCATCCTCAGGGGACGGAAGGATGGCTACACCTTC
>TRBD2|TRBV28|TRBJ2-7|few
CASMRGGAYEQYF
TGTGCCAGCATGCGGGGGGGGGCTTACGAGCAGTACTTC
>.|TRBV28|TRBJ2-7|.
CASSPFDRSEQYF
TGTGCCAGCAGTCCTTTCGACAGGTCCGAGCAGTACTTC
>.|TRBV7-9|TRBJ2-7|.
CASSLGWVAGSEQYF
TGTGCCAGCAGCTTAGGATGGGTGGCGGGGAGCGAGCAGTACTTC
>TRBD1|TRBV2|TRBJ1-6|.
CASSARDRGVSPLHF
TGTGCCAGCAGTGCCCGGGACAGGGGGGTTTCACCCCTCCACTTT
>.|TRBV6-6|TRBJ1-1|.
CASSFDTVMNTEAFF
TGTGCCAGCAGTTTCGACACGGTAATGAACACTGAAGCTTTCTTT
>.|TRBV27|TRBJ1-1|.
CASSLQGNTEAFF
TGTGCCAGCAGTTTACAGGGGAACACTGAAGCTTTCTTT
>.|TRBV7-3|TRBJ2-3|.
CASSQEGGTDTQYF
TGTGCCAGCAGCCAGGAGGGCGGCACAGATACGCAGTATTTT
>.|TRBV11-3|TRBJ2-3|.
CASSFQITDTQYF
TGTGCCAGCAGCTTCCAGATAACAGATACGCAGTATTTT
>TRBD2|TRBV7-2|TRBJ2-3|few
CASSLWGRTRHPLQYF
TGTGCCAGCAGCTTGTGGGGACGGACTAGACACCCTTTGCAGTATTTT
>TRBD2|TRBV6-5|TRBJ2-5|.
CASCPQWGGIETQYF
TGTGCCAGCTGCCCCCAATGGGGGGGGATTGAGACCCAGTACTTC
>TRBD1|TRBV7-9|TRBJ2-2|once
CASSHIPGQGTGELFF
TGTGCCAGCAGCCATATACCGGGACAGGGTACCGGGGAGCTGTTTTTT
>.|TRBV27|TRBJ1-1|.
CASRAGPWDTEAFF
TGTGCCAGTCGTGCTGGGCCCTGGGACACTGAAGCTTTCTTT
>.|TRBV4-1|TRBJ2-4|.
CASSQEAAVVAKNIQYF
TGCGCCAGCAGCCAAGAGGCGGCCGTGGTAGCCAAAAACATTCAGTACTTC
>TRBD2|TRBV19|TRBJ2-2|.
CATRYGGANTGELFF
TGTGCCACCAGATACGGGGGGGCGAACACCGGGGAGCTGTTTTTT
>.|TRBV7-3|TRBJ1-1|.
CASSLTGNRATEAFF
TGTGCCAGCAGCTTAACGGGCAACAGGGCCACTGAAGCTTTCTTT
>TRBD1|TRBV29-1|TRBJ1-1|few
CSVEGQGETEAFF
TGCAGCGTTGAAGGGCAGGGGGAGACTGAAGCTTTCTTT
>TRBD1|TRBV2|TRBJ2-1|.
CATGTGNSNEQFF
TGTGCCACCGGGACAGGGAATAGCAATGAGCAGTTCTTC
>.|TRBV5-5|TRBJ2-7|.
CASSLRDRRPDEQYF
TGTGCCAGCAGCTTGCGCGACAGGCGGCCGGACGAGCAGTACTTC
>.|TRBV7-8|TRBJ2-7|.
CASSFTTQGSEQYF
TGTGCCAGCAGCTTCACAACACAGGGCAGCGAGCAGTACTTC